This record covers a single TCR beta chain. Antigen unknown. Naive, central memory, regulatory and stem cell-like memory cells within the CD4+ compartment were sorted using CD45RO/CCR7/CD25/CD127/CD95/CD27. This sample was taken from a study of beta chain features in type 1 diabetes. Reverse transcription of all isolated RNA meant that expressed TCRB transcripts were sequenced. Clones were sequenced by immunoSEQ multiplex PCR, and TCRdb holds only the in-frame ones, with some missing. The sample holds almost 350,000 clones, roughly a fifth seen once. General study results and limits: Type 1 diabetes patients showed fewer insertions and more deletions at VDJ junctions. Amplification by PCR could prefer shorter templates, with the same effect in patients and controls.

The V and J ends lost 2 bases and 0 bases, in that order; junction bases with no gene match: 5. Germline V CDR1 and CDR2: SGHVS, FNYEAQ. There are 17 residues in the CDR3. Source material: naive CD4+ T cells from blood. The chain combines TRBV7-6 with TRBJ1-3; 9 bases agree with TRBD1. The clonotype was recovered from a woman in her late teens or twenties in good health. The CDR3 loop reads CASSLRTGVVSGNTIYF. The CDR3 DNA follows: TGTGCCAGCAGCTTAAGGACAGGGGTTGTCTCTGGAAACACCATATATTTT.